The source of this T cell receptor (beta chain) is a study of cytomegalovirus exposure and HLA in healthy donors. The overall study: Roughly 77 million unique TCRs from HLA-typed donors made up an early data release. Whole-study findings and limits: Per a later analysis, HLA-associated TCR beta chains showed more clonal expansion than other, equally common TCR beta chains. The authors listed 150 to 200 TCR beta chains as cytomegalovirus-associated.

These donors counted as nominally healthy when sampled, but unrecorded immune exposures were likely. PCR used 60 Vbeta primers and 13 Jbeta primers. The table came from immunoSEQ multiplex PCR; TCRdb's copy has only in-frame clones and leaves some out. The sample includes approximately 300,000 clones, roughly 86% of them seen just once. About this clone itself: The antigen is undetermined.

This CDR3 has 14 amino acids. J was trimmed by 7 bases and V by 5 bases; bases with no gene match: 8. The germline V gene has CDR1 SNHLY and CDR2 FYNNEI. The chain is built from TRBV2 and TRBJ1-5, with 7 bases identical to TRBD1. Material: PBMCs. This sequence originates from a woman aged 40 to 50 in good health and CMV-seropositive. This chain's CDR3 is CASSRQGLSQPQHF. For the CDR3, the DNA is TGTGCCAGCAGTAGACAGGGCCTTTCACAGCCCCAGCATTTT.